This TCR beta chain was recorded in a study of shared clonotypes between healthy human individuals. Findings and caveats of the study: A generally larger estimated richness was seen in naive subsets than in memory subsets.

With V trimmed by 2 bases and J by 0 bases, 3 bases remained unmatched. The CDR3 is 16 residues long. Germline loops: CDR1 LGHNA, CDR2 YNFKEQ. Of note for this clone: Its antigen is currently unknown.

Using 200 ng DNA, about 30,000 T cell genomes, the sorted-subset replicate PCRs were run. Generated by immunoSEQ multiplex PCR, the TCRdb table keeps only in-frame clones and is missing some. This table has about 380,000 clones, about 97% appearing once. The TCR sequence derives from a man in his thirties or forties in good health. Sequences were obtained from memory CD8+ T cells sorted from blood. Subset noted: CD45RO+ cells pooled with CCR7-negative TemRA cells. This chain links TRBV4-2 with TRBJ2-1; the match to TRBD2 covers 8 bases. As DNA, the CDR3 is TGTGCCAGCAGCCAAATAGCGGGGTTCTCCTACAATGAGCAGTTCTTC. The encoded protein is CASSQIAGFSYNEQFF.